This T cell receptor (beta chain) came from a study of beta chain features in type 1 diabetes. Study conclusions and caveats: More deletions and fewer insertions at VDJ junctions were seen in type 1 diabetes patients. Patients and controls would share equally any PCR tilt toward shorter templates.

Many counts were recorded for this clone. What it binds is unknown. Germline-derived CDR1 and CDR2 are MDHEN and SYDVKM. The CDR3 sequence is 12 residues long. V was shortened by 8 bases and J by 4 bases, with 11 bases between the two germline ends. Sequenced material consisted of expressed TCRB transcripts (all of the isolated RNA was reverse transcribed). For naive, central memory and regulatory T cell samples, reads averaged around 3.6 million. The assay was immunoSEQ multiplex PCR, and TCRdb's table has in-frame clones only and misses some. The sample records about 320,000 clones, 13% to 15% being singletons.

The origin of this receptor is a man aged 30-40 years in good health. The sequencing input was central memory CD4+ T cells from blood. The chain recombines TRBV28 with TRBJ2-5, with D perhaps TRBD1 (5 bases). The CDR3 bases are TGTGCCAGCGCGGTGGGGCTAGAGACCCAGTACTTC. As protein: CASAVGLETQYF.